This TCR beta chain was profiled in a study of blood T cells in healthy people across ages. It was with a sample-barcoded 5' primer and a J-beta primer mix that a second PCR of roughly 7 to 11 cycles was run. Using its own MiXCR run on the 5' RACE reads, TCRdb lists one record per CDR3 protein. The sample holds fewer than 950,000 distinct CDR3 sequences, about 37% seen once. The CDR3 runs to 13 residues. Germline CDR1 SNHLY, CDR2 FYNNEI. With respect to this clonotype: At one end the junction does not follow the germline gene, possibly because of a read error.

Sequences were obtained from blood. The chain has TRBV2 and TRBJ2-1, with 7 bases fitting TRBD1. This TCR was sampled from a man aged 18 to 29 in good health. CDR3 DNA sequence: TGTGCCAGCAGACACAGGGGAAACAATGAGCGGTTCTTC. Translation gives CASRHRGNNERFF.